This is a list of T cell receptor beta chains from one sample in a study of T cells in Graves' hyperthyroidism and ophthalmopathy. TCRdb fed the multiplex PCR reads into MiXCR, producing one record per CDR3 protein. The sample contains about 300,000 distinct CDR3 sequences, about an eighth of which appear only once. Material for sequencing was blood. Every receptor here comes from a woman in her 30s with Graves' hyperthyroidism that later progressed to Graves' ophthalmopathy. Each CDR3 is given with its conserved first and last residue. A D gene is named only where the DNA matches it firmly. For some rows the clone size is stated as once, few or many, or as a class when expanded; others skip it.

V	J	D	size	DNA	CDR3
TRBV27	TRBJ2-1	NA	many	TGTGCCAGCTCCGTTCTCCCCCTAACAAACAATGAGCAGTTCTTC	CASSVLPLTNNEQFF
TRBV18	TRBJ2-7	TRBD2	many	TGTGCCAGCTCTCGTACTAGCGGTGGTCCTACCGAGCAGTACTTC	CASSRTSGGPTEQYF
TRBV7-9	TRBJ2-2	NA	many	TGTGCCAGCAGCATCCTACAGGTTGCGAACACCGGGGAGCTGTTTTTT	CASSILQVANTGELFF
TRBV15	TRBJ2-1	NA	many	TGTGCCACCAGCAGATCACGACACCTTCCCGGGCACAATGAGCAGTTCTTC	CATSRSRHLPGHNEQFF
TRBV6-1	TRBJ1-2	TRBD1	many	TGTGCCAGCAGTCTCTCCGGGACAGGGCTTGGCTACACCTTC	CASSLSGTGLGYTF
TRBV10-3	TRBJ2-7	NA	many	TGTGCCATCAGACTGTCCCGGGACTCCGAAGTCGAGCAGTACTTC	CAIRLSRDSEVEQYF
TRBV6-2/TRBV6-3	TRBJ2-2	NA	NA	TGTGCCAGCAGTTATAGCAGGGACACCGGGGAGCTGTTTTTT	CASSYSRDTGELFF
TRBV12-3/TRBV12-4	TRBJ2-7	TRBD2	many	TGTGCCAGCAGTTTGGGTTTGAGCGCGCCCTGGGAGCGGGAACCCGACGAGCAGTACTTC	CASSLGLSAPWEREPDEQYF
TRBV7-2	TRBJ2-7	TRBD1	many	TGTGCCAGCAGCTTGGCTGGACAGGGACCCTACGAGCAGTACTTC	CASSLAGQGPYEQYF
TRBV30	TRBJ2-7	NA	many	TGTGCCTGGAGTGTAGTTGGGGAGCAGTACTTC	CAWSVVGEQYF
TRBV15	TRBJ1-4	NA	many	TGTGCCACCGCGGGTAGGGGGGATGAAAAACTGTTTTTT	CATAGRGDEKLFF
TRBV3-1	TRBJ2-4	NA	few	TGTGCCAGCAGCCAAGATAGGAGGGGCGGGACTGGAAACATTCAGTACTTC	CASSQDRRGGTGNIQYF
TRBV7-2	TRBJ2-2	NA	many	TGTGCCAGCAGCTTTACAGTCACCGGGGAGCTGTTTTTT	CASSFTVTGELFF
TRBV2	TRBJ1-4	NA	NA	TGTGCCAGCAGTGACGGGTCGGGCAGGGTTAATGAAAAACTGTTTTTT	CASSDGSGRVNEKLFF
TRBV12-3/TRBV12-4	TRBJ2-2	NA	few	TGTGCCAGCAGTTTAGGCGAATCCGGGGAGCTGTTTTTT	CASSLGESGELFF
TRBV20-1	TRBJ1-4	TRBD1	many	TGCAGTGCTTTACAGGGGATGGTCGCTAATGAAAAACTGTTTTTT	CSALQGMVANEKLFF
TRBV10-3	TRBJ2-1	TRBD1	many	TGTGCCATCAGTGGGGGGACAGGCTACAATGAGCAGTTCTTC	CAISGGTGYNEQFF
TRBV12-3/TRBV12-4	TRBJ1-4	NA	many	TGTGCCAGCAGTCCAAGCGGACCCCCGGGGATTGAAAAACTGTTTTTT	CASSPSGPPGIEKLFF
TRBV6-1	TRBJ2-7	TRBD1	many	TGTGCCAGCAGAATTACAGGGGCCCACGAGCAGTACTTC	CASRITGAHEQYF
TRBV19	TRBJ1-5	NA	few	TGTGCCAGTAGTATCCAGGACTATAGCAATCAGCCCCAGCATTTT	CASSIQDYSNQPQHF
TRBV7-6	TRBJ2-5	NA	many	TGTGCCAGCAGTTGGGCCTTTGAAGAGACCCAGTACTTC	CASSWAFEETQYF
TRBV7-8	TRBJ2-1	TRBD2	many	TGTGCCAGCAGCTTAGGTGTAGCGGGAGCGACTGAGCAGTTCTTC	CASSLGVAGATEQFF
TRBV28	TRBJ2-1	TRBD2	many	TGTGCCAGCAGTTTAATAGCGGGAGACACCTACAATGAGCAGTTCTTC	CASSLIAGDTYNEQFF
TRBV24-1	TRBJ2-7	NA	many	TGTGCCACCAGTGGCAACACGCCCAGGGGTTGCGACGAGCAGTACTTC	CATSGNTPRGCDEQYF
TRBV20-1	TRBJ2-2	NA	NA	TGCAGTCCTACCCCCCGGGCGAGCACCGGGGAGCTGTTTTTT	CSPTPRASTGELFF
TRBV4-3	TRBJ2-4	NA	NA	TGCGCCAGCAGCCAAGAGTCGGGTAATTGGGGCTTAAACATTCAGTACTTC	CASSQESGNWGLNIQYF